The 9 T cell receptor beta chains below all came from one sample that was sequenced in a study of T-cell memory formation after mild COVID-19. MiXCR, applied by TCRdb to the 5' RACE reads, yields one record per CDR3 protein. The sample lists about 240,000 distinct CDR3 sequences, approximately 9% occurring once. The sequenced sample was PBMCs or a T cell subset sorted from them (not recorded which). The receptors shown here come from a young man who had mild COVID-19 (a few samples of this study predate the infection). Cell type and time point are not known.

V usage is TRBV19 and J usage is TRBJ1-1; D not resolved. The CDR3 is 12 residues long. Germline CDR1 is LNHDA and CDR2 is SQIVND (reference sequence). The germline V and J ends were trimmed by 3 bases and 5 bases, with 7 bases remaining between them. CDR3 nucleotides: TGTGCCAGTAGTATGCCCCAGACTGAAGCTTTCTTT. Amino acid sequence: CASSMPQTEAFF.

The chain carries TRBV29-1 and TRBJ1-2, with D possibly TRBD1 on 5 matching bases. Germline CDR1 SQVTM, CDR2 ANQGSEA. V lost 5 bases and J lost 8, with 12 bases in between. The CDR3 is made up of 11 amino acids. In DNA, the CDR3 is TGCAGCGTTAGACAAGCAGGGGGCTACACCTTC. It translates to CSVRQAGGYTF.

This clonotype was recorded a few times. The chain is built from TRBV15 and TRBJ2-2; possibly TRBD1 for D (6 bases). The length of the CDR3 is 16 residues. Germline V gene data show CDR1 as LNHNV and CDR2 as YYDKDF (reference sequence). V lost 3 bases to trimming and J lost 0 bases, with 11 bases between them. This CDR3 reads CATSSPRGPNTGELFF. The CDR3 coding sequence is TGTGCCACCAGCAGCCCCAGGGGACCGAACACCGGGGAGCTGTTTTTT.

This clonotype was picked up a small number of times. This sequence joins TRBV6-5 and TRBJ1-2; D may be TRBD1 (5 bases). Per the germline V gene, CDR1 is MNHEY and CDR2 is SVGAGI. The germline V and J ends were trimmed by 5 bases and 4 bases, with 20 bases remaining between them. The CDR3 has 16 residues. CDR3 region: CASSQRKSGGGYGYTF. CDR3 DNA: TGTGCCAGCAGTCAGCGAAAATCCGGGGGTGGCTATGGCTACACCTTC.

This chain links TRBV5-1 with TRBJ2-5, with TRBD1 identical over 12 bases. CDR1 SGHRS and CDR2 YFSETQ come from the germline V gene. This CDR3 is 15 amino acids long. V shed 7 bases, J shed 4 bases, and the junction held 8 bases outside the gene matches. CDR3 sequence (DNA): TGCGCCAGCCACACCGGGACAGGGGGCGCAGAGACCCAGTACTTC. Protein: CASHTGTGGAETQYF.

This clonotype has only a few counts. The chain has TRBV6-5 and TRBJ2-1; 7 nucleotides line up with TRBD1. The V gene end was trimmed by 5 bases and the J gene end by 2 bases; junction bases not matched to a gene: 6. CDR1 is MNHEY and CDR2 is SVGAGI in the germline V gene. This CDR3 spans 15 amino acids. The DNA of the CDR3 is TGTGCCAGCAGTCCGACAGGGTTCGCCTACAATGAGCAGTTCTTC. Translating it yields CASSPTGFAYNEQFF.

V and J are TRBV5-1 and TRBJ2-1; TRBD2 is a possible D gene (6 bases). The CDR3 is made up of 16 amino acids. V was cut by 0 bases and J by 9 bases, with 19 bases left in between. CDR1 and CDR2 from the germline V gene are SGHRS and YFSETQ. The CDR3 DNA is TGCGCCAGCAGCTTGGGGGCGGGGCGAGGTGGTAGTGAGCAGTTCTTC. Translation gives CASSLGAGRGGSEQFF. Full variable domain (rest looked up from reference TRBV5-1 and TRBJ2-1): KAGVTQTPRYLIKTRGQQVTLSCSPISGHRSVSWYQQTPGQGLQFLFEYFSETQRNKGNFPGRFSGRQFSNSRSEMNVSTLELGDSALYLCASSLGAGRGGSEQFFGPGTRLTVL.

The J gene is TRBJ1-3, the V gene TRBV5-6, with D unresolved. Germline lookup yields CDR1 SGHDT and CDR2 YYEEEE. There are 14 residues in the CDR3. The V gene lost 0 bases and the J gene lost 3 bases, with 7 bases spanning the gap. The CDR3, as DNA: TGTGCCAGCAGCTTGGGGAGTGATGGAAACACCATATATTTT. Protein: CASSLGSDGNTIYF.

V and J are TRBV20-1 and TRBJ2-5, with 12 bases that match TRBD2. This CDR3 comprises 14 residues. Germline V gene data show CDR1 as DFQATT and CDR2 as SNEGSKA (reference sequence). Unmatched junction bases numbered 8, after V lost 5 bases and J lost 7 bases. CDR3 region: CSAPTSGGVWTQYF. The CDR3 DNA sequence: TGCAGTGCTCCGACTAGCGGGGGCGTCTGGACCCAGTACTTC.